This T cell receptor beta chain appears in the sequencing data of a study of blood T cells in healthy people across ages (dated by TCRdb to the mid-2010s). With regard to the full study: In model experiments, template switching captured roughly one uniquely barcoded TCR beta cDNA molecule for every two T cells. To track age-related changes in TCR beta repertoire diversity, the study relied on deep sequencing normalized with unique cDNA molecular identifiers. Donors were grouped into four age groups: young (average approximately 15 years), middle-aged (roughly 40), aged (about 59) and long-lived (less than 85). To avoid experimental bias, donors of different ages were distributed randomly across sequencing lanes. Using the same blood draw, the study looked at two additional independent replicas of 1 million unique cDNA reads for two donors, one aged 18 to 29 and the other aged 80 or older. What the study reported, not specific to this receptor: Compared with the aged group, the long-lived group had more naive CD4+ T cells, fewer expanded clones and increased TCR diversity, suggesting age selection. As age increased, observed TCR beta diversity per million T cells dropped in a roughly linear way, and a significant reduction was already evident by age about 40. Total diversity estimates from one million sequenced T cells were considered lower bounds and underestimates. Donor CMV infection status was unknown, potentially confounding age-related changes in expanded clonotypes. There was a strong correlation between observed TCR beta diversity and the percentage of naive T cells measured by flow cytometry. Because profiling used bulk unsorted PBMCs, naive and antigen-experienced compartments could not be compared conclusively.

The CDR3 contains 12 residues, cysteine and phenylalanine counted. Of all the DNA, just the CDR3 is kept, 36 bases in frame from base 1. Trimming accounts for 11 bases at V and 2 bases at J, while the number of junction bases matched to no gene is 6. CDR1 MDHEN and CDR2 SYDVKM were looked up in the germline V gene. Library method: 5' RACE. The data were produced on an Illumina HiSeq 2500. A second PCR of about 7 to 12 cycles was run with a J-beta primer mix and a sample-barcoded 5' primer. A template-switch 5' adaptor carrying 12 random nucleotides introduced a unique molecular identifier onto each TCR beta cDNA molecule. Each sample yielded at least 2.5 million CDR3-containing paired-end reads. The Mint cDNA synthesis kit, primed by a TRBC-specific oligonucleotide, was used to synthesize first-strand cDNA from all RNA. Following uracil-DNA glycosylase treatment, a first 18-cycle PCR with universal primers M1SS and BC2_uni_R was performed on all cDNA. The source study handled its data this way. Each sample was normalized by randomly selecting 1 million high-quality reads, each carrying a distinct molecular identifier. Reads with shared molecular identifiers were discarded instead of being binned into consensus sequences. MiTCR, set to a Q25 quality threshold and the strictest error-elimination algorithm, was used for CDR3 identification, clonotype clustering and error correction. A nonparametric unseen species model using Euler transformation provided a lower-bound estimate of total TCR beta diversity. The public reads were reprocessed in TCRdb via fastp at Q25 and MiXCR, keeping in-frame beta chains. Each record represents a unique CDR3 protein, reported with the most common genes and DNA among its rows. It is TCRdb's table, rather than the study itself, that gives the V and J calls and clone size. For this sample the table gives some 780,000 distinct CDR3 sequences, of which approximately 60% were detected only once. Roughly 24% of the sample belongs to the ten largest clones.

Systemically healthy Caucasian individuals from Russia, 35 to 40 in total and aged roughly 6 to 100 years, were included as donors. Around 10 milliliters of peripheral blood were drawn from each donor into EDTA-treated Vacutainer tubes. Ficoll-Paque density-gradient centrifugation was used to isolate PBMCs, with at least 6.5 million per sample. Trizol reagent was used to extract total RNA from the PBMCs, yielding at least 6 micrograms per sample. Naive CD45RAhigh/CD27high T cell percentages were measured by flow cytometry on a PBMC aliquot from every donor. For this clonotype: Which antigen it targets is not known. Per-base qualities were not stored, and no clone one base away is much larger.

The chain is made from TRBV28 and TRBJ2-7; 7 middle bases align to TRBD2. The source of this sequence is a man aged 40-49 years in good health. The sequenced sample was blood. Here is the DNA: TGTGCCGGCGGGGGAGGGCCCTACGAGCAGTACTTC. Translated, it reads CAGGGGPYEQYF.